The 32 T cell receptor beta chains listed next were all sequenced from one sample in a study of shared clonotypes between healthy human individuals. Assay: immunoSEQ multiplex PCR; the TCRdb copy retains only in-frame clones and omits some. Altogether about 2 million clones are present, roughly 96% being singletons, with the ten largest covering more than 0.1%. The sample comprised naive CD4+ T cells sorted from blood. Documented subset: CD45RA+ positively selected. The receptors here all came from a man between 18 and 35 years old in good health.

The chain has TRBV15 and TRBJ2-7; 14 positions agree with TRBD2. This CDR3 region has 15 residues. J gave up 2 bases and V 7 bases, and 4 bases lay outside the gene matches. Germline assignment: CDR1 LNHNV and CDR2 YYDKDF (reference sequence). CDR3 sequence reads: CATMQTSGGAYEQYF. DNA of the CDR3: TGTGCCACCATGCAGACTAGCGGGGGGGCCTACGAGCAGTACTTC.

This clone was seen a few times. V usage is TRBV16 and J usage is TRBJ1-5; TRBD1 is a possible D gene (5 bases). The CDR3 totals 16 residues. CDR1 and CDR2 (germline): KGHSY, FQNENV. V was shortened by 0 bases and J by 0 bases, with 9 bases between the two germline ends. The chain's CDR3 is CASSQSPQASNQPQHF. The DNA for the CDR3 is TGTGCCAGCAGCCAATCTCCACAGGCTAGCAATCAGCCCCAGCATTTT.

This clone was recorded a few times. The rearrangement joins TRBV6-1 to TRBJ2-7, with D perhaps TRBD2 (5 bases). The CDR3 loop spans 13 amino acids. V gave up 5 bases and J gave up 7 bases, with 15 bases separating them. The germline CDR1 and CDR2 sequences are MNHNS and SASEGT. The CDR3 region has the DNA TGTGCCAGCAGTCTTGACTACCGTCGTGAGCAGTACTTC. This sequence encodes CASSLDYRREQYF.

To note about this clone: A junction boundary mismatches the germline segment, possibly from a read error. V is TRBV5-1 and J is TRBJ1-1; D might be TRBD1 (6 bases). The CDR3 spans 13 residues. Germline V gene data show CDR1 as SGHRS and CDR2 as YFSETQ. The chain's CDR3 is CASSLVGDTVAFF. CDR3 DNA: TGCGCCAGCAGCTTGGTTGGGGACACTGTAGCTTTCTTT.

This clone has just one count. The rearrangement joins TRBV10-3 to TRBJ1-5, with a weak D call TRBD1 (5 bases). Germline values: CDR1 ENHRY, CDR2 SYGVKD. Trimming shortened V by 4 bases and J by 7 bases, and 17 bases separated the two germline ends. This CDR3 is 15 amino acids long. Here the CDR3 reads CAISVDGARAQPQHF. For the CDR3, the DNA is TGTGCCATCAGTGTAGACGGGGCCAGAGCCCAGCCCCAGCATTTT.

The CDR3 spells CASSQGAASLPTDTQYF. The CDR3 bases are TGCGCCAGCAGCCAAGGAGCAGCCTCATTGCCCACAGATACGCAGTATTTT. This chain connects TRBV4-3 to TRBJ2-3, with D unclear. This CDR3 is 17 amino acids long. Trimming removed 1 base at V and 2 bases at J, with 16 bases between. Germline CDR1 is LGHNA and CDR2 is YSLEER.

As regards this clone: At the DNA level, this CDR3 is encoded by other sequences in the same sample as well. The V gene is TRBV30, the J gene TRBJ1-3, with a tentative D call TRBD1 (5 bases). CDR1 is GTSNPN, CDR2 SVGIG, per germline (reference sequence). This CDR3 is built from 14 residues. V was trimmed by 1 base and J by 0 bases, leaving 7 bases between them. CDR3 sequence (DNA): TGTGCCTGGAGTGGGGGGTACTCTGGAAACACCATATATTTT. It codes for CAWSGGYSGNTIYF.

This clone was counted a few times. The chain couples TRBV7-9 to TRBJ2-4, with 7 nucleotides matching TRBD2. V gave up 0 bases and J gave up 6 bases; unmatched junction bases: 2. Germline CDR1 and CDR2: SEHNR and FQNEAQ (reference sequence). This CDR3 contains 14 residues. The CDR3, as DNA: TGTGCCAGCAGCTTAGCGTCTAGCGGAAACATTCAGTACTTC. Its translation: CASSLASSGNIQYF.

The rearrangement uses TRBV6-5 and TRBJ1-2; maybe TRBD1 (5 bases). CDR1 is MNHEY and CDR2 is SVGAGI in the germline V gene. V lost 6 bases to trimming and J lost 8 bases, with 13 bases between them. The CDR3 is 12 amino acids. The CDR3 protein is CASRVSGEGYTF. In DNA form, the CDR3 reads TGTGCCAGCAGGGTTTCGGGGGAAGGCTACACCTTC.

The chain couples TRBV5-5 to TRBJ2-7, with D hard to call. Trimming pared 0 bases from V and 4 bases from J, leaving 17 bases between. Germline values: CDR1 SGHKS, CDR2 YYEKEE (reference sequence). The CDR3 covers 16 residues. As DNA, the CDR3 is TGTGCCAGCAGCTTGGCCAATTTAGCCGCGATTTACGAGCAGTACTTC. Translated, it gives CASSLANLAAIYEQYF.

In DNA, the CDR3 is TGTGCCAGCAGTGAATTCGGGGTGAGCTCCTATAATTCACCCCTCCACTTT. It codes for CASSEFGVSSYNSPLHF. The rearrangement links TRBV6-1 to TRBJ1-6; D is unclear. The CDR3 consists of 17 residues. The germline gives CDR1 MNHNS, CDR2 SASEGT. V was cut by 2 bases and J by 0 bases, with 11 bases left in between.

V and J are TRBV18 and TRBJ1-1; no clear D gene. The ends were cut back, 0 bases at V and 0 bases at J, with 8 bases in the middle. CDR1 and CDR2 from the germline V gene are KGHSH and LQKENI. The CDR3 has 15 residues. The CDR3 region is CASSPPLGMNTEAFF. In nucleotides, the CDR3 is TGTGCCAGCTCACCACCTTTGGGCATGAACACTGAAGCTTTCTTT.

The chain carries TRBV9 and TRBJ2-7, with D perhaps given as TRBD1 or TRBD2 (6 bases each). This CDR3 is built from 16 residues. Trimming stripped 4 bases from V and 5 bases from J, with 22 bases between. Germline V gives CDR1 SGDLS, CDR2 YYNGEE. CDR3 in DNA: TGTGCCAGCAGCCCCAGACCCGGGGGCTTCGCCCACGAGCAGTACTTC. Translating gives CASSPRPGGFAHEQYF.

The chain links TRBV2 to TRBJ1-5; D unclear. Germline CDR1 reads SNHLY; CDR2 reads FYNNEI. The V end was cut by 6 bases, the J end by 0 bases, with 15 bases between. CDR3 size: 16 residues. CDR3 DNA: TGTGCCAGCAGCGCGAGCCCTACGGGTAGCAATCAGCCCCAGCATTTT. It specifies CASSASPTGSNQPQHF.

The rearrangement links TRBV4-1 to TRBJ1-3; 7 nucleotides line up with TRBD1. Germline CDR1 and CDR2: MGHRA and YSYEKL. The CDR3 totals 14 residues. The V and J ends lost 0 bases and 7 bases, in that order; junction bases with no gene match: 3. The CDR3 bases are TGCGCCAGCAGCCAAGAGAGCAGGGGGAACACCATATATTTT. Translating gives CASSQESRGNTIYF.

This sequence joins TRBV6-1 and TRBJ2-5; TRBD2 matches at 10 bases. V lost 4 bases, J lost 4 bases, and 6 bases stayed unmatched. The CDR3 is 15 amino acids. Germline V lookup: CDR1 MNHNS, CDR2 SASEGT. CDR3 loop: CASSASGGGLETQYF. CDR3 nucleotides: TGTGCCAGCAGTGCTAGCGGGGGCGGGTTAGAGACCCAGTACTTC.

The rearrangement links TRBV6-5 to TRBJ1-4; D may be TRBD1 (6 bases). V was cut by 3 bases and J by 7 bases, with 15 bases left in between. Germline values: CDR1 MNHEY, CDR2 SVGAGI. This CDR3 has 15 amino acids. The CDR3 sequence is CASSYNPGHLEKLFF. The DNA of the CDR3 is TGTGCCAGCAGTTATAATCCGGGACACCTTGAAAAACTGTTTTTT.

Concerning this clone: Other DNA sequences from this sample encode an identical CDR3 as well. The rearrangement links TRBV5-1 to TRBJ2-7; 11 bases line up with TRBD1. The CDR3 length is 16 residues. The germline CDR1 and CDR2 sequences are SGHRS and YFSETQ. J gave up 2 bases and V 0 bases, and 4 bases lay outside the gene matches. The CDR3 sequence is CASSLAPGQGAYEQYF. The DNA of the CDR3 is TGCGCCAGCAGCTTGGCACCGGGACAGGGGGCCTACGAGCAGTACTTC.

The J gene is TRBJ2-7, the V gene TRBV2; the D is unclear. The CDR3 contains 15 residues. Germline V gene data show CDR1 as SNHLY and CDR2 as FYNNEI. V lost 1 base to trimming and J lost 7 bases, with 17 bases between them. CDR3 nucleotides: TGTGCCAGCAGTGAAGAGCAGAAGCTTCCTAGGGAGCAGTACTTC. Its protein is CASSEEQKLPREQYF.

This clone has only a few counts. This rearrangement joins TRBV25-1 to TRBJ2-1; 10 bases are a match to TRBD2. J lost 5 bases, V lost 4 bases, and 8 bases had no gene match. Germline V gene sequence: CDR1 MGHDK, CDR2 SYGVNS. The CDR3 is made up of 16 amino acids. The CDR3 loop reads CASSVGIAGGNNEQFF. The CDR3, as DNA: TGTGCCAGCAGTGTCGGAATAGCGGGGGGCAACAATGAGCAGTTCTTC.

Remarks on this clone: This specimen includes other DNA sequences encoding the same CDR3. This chain uses TRBV7-8 with TRBJ2-5; no reliable D call. Deletions cut 1 base from V and 5 bases from J, with 8 bases between. The CDR3 runs 13 residues. CDR1 is SGHVS and CDR2 is FQNEAQ in the germline V gene. The CDR3 region has the DNA TGTGCCAGCAGCTTAGGGGCGAGGGAGACCCAGTACTTC. This sequence encodes CASSLGARETQYF.

The chain employs TRBV28 and TRBJ1-5; D is unclear. CDR3 length: 14 amino acids. The V and J ends lost 2 bases and 7 bases respectively, with 12 bases between them. Germline CDR1 and CDR2: MDHEN and SYDVKM. Here the CDR3 reads CASSLNSGGQPQHF. In DNA, the CDR3 is TGTGCCAGCAGTTTAAATTCGGGTGGGCAGCCCCAGCATTTT.

This chain connects TRBV5-6 to TRBJ2-5; D unclear. The end of the DNA fits TRBJ2-7 better, so the J call may be wrong. The V gene's germline CDR1 is SGHDT and CDR2 YYEEEE. This CDR3 region has 15 residues. CDR3 DNA: TGTGCCAGCAGCTTGGGTCCAGATGGTTCTTACGAGCAGTACTTC. This translates into CASSLGPDGSYEQYF.

The J gene is TRBJ1-5, the V gene TRBV28, with D maybe TRBD1 (6 bases). Between the trimmed V and J ends, which lost 7 bases and 6 bases, there was a span of 16 bases. CDR1 and CDR2 from the germline V gene are MDHEN and SYDVKM. CDR3 length: 14 amino acids. In nucleotides, the CDR3 is TGTGCCAGCACTATTGGGACAAAGGGTCAGCCCCAGCATTTT. Protein: CASTIGTKGQPQHF.

V usage is TRBV5-4 and J usage is TRBJ2-1; 9 positions agree with TRBD2. The ends lost 4 bases at V and 5 bases at J; junction bases unmatched: 7. The CDR3 contains 15 residues. Germline assignment: CDR1 SGHNT and CDR2 YYREEE (reference sequence). The CDR3 nucleotides read TGTGCCAGCAGCACCCTAGCGGGGTTTAACAATGAGCAGTTCTTC. Its translation: CASSTLAGFNNEQFF. Full variable domain (rest looked up from reference TRBV5-4 and TRBJ2-1): ETGVTQSPTHLIKTRGQQVTLRCSSQSGHNTVSWYQQALGQGPQFIFQYYREEENGRGNFPPRFSGLQFPNYSSELNVNALELDDSALYLCASSTLAGFNNEQFFGPGTRLTVL.

Comment on this clone: A single base separates this from a much larger clone, so it may be a read error. The sample has other DNA sequences that encode this CDR3 too. V is TRBV7-2 and J is TRBJ1-1, with D possibly being TRBD1 (5 bases). Per the germline V gene, CDR1 is SGHTA and CDR2 is FQGNSA. The CDR3 has 13 amino acids. V was shortened by 6 bases and J by 1 base, with 9 bases between the two germline ends. CDR3 DNA: TGTGCCAGCAGTTTCGGGGCGAACACTGAAGCTTTCTTT. Residues: CASSFGANTEAFF.

The chain carries TRBV28 and TRBJ2-7; the D gene is possibly TRBD2 (6 bases). V lost 5 bases to trimming and J lost 6 bases, with 11 bases between them. CDR1 MDHEN and CDR2 SYDVKM come from the germline V gene. The CDR3 is 12 residues long. The CDR3 region is CASSGGLIEQYF. In DNA form, the CDR3 reads TGTGCCAGCAGTGGGGGGTTGATCGAGCAGTACTTC.

This clone was seen only once. The J gene is TRBJ2-7, the V gene TRBV2, with no clear D. The CDR3 spans 11 residues. Trimming removed 6 bases from V and 6 bases from J, with 9 bases in between. Germline values: CDR1 SNHLY, CDR2 FYNNEI. The CDR3 DNA reads as TGTGCCAGCAGCTCAGCTGTCGAGCAGTACTTC. Protein sequence: CASSSAVEQYF.

This sequence joins TRBV10-3 and TRBJ2-3; D is possibly TRBD2 (6 bases). Germline V gene sequence: CDR1 ENHRY, CDR2 SYGVKD. This CDR3 comprises 13 residues. The V end lost 7 bases, the J end lost 0 bases, and 8 bases lay between the germline ends. CDR3 amino acids: CAIMSGSTDTQYF. Written as DNA, the CDR3 is TGTGCCATCATGAGCGGGAGCACAGATACGCAGTATTTT.

The rearrangement links TRBV9 to TRBJ1-5; 8 bases agree with TRBD1. The V gene's germline CDR1 is SGDLS and CDR2 YYNGEE. The CDR3 extends over 15 amino acids. Trimming took 2 bases from V and 0 from J; bases not matched to a gene: 1. CDR3 coding DNA: TGTGCCAGCAGCGTCACAGGGGGTAGCAATCAGCCCCAGCATTTT. Protein: CASSVTGGSNQPQHF.

The rearrangement links TRBV30 to TRBJ1-5; 8 nucleotides align to TRBD1. V shed 1 base and J 3 bases; nucleotides not matched to a gene: 5. There are 15 residues in the CDR3. The germline V gene has CDR1 GTSNPN and CDR2 SVGIG (reference sequence). The CDR3 bases are TGTGCCTGGAGTGCACAGGGGGTCTCCAATCAGCCCCAGCATTTT. Translation: CAWSAQGVSNQPQHF.

The genes are TRBV6-5 and TRBJ1-4, with D possibly matching TRBD1 (5 bases). The V gene's germline CDR1 is MNHEY and CDR2 SVGAGI. The length of the CDR3 is 15 residues. The V end was cut by 4 bases, the J end by 3 bases, with 12 bases between. DNA for the CDR3: TGTGCCAGCAGTTTCGCGGGACCGCCTAATGAAAAACTGTTTTTT. Protein: CASSFAGPPNEKLFF.